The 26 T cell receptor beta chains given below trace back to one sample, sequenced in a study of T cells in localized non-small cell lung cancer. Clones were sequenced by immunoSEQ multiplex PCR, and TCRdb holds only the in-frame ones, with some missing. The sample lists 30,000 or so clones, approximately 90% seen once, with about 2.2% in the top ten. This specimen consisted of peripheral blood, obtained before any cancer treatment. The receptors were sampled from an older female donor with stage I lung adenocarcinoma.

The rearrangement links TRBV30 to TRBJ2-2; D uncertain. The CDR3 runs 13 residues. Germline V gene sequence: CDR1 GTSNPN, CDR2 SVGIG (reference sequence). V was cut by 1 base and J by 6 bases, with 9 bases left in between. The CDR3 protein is CAWSAGAPGELFF. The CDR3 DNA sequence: TGTGCCTGGAGTGCCGGTGCCCCCGGGGAGCTGTTTTTT. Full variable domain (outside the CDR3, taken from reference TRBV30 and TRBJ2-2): SQTIHQWPATLVQPVGSPLSLECTVEGTSNPNLYWYRQAAGRGLQLLFYSVGIGQISSEVPQNLSASRPQDRQFILSSKKLLLSDSGFYLCAWSAGAPGELFFGEGSRLTVL.

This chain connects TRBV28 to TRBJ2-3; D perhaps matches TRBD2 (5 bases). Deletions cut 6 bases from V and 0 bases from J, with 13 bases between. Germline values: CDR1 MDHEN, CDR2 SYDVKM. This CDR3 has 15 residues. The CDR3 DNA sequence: TGTGCCAGCAGCCCAACGGGGTTTAGCACAGATACGCAGTATTTT. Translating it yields CASSPTGFSTDTQYF.

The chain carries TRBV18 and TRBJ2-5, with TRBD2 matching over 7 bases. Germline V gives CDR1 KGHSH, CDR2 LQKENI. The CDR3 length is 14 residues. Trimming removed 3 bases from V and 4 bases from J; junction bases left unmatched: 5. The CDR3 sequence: CASSPLGGSETQYF. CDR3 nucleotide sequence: TGTGCCAGCTCACCGCTGGGGGGGTCAGAGACCCAGTACTTC.

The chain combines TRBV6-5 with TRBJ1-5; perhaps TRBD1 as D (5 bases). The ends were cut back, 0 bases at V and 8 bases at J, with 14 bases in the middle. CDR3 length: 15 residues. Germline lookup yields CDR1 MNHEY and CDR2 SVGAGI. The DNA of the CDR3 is TGTGCCAGCAGTTACTCGAGAGGCGGGGGGGAGCCCCAGCATTTT. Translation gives CASSYSRGGGEPQHF.

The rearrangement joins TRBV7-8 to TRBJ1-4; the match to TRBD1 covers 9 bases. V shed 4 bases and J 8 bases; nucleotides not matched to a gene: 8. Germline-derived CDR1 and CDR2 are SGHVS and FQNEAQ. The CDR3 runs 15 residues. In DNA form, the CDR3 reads TGTGCCAGCAGCTCCGGGGACAGGGTCTTCGAAAAACTGTTTTTT. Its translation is CASSSGDRVFEKLFF. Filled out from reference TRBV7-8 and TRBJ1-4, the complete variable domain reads GAGVSQSPRYKVAKRGQDVALRCDPISGHVSLFWYQQALGQGPEFLTYFQNEAQLDKSGLPSDRFFAERPEGSVSTLKIQRTQQEDSAVYLCASSSGDRVFEKLFFGSGTQLSVL.

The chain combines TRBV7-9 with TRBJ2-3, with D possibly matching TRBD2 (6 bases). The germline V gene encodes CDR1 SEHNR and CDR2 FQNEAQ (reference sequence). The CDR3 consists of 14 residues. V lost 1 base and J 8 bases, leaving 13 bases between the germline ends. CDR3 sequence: CASSLDGAGGTQYF. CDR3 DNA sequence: TGTGCCAGCAGCTTAGATGGGGCCGGGGGTACGCAGTATTTT.

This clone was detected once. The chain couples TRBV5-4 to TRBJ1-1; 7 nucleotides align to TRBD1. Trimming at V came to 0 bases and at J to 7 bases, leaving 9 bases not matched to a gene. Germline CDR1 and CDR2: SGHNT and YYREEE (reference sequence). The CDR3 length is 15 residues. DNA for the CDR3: TGTGCCAGCAGCTTGGGCGACAGGGCAGGGCTTGAAGCTTTCTTT. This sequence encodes CASSLGDRAGLEAFF.

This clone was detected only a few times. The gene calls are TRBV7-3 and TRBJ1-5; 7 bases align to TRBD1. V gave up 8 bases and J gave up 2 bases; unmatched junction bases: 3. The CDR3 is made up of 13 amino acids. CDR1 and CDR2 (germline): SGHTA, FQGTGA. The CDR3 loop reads CASPGTGNQPQHF. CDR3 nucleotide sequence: TGTGCCAGCCCAGGGACAGGCAATCAGCCCCAGCATTTT.

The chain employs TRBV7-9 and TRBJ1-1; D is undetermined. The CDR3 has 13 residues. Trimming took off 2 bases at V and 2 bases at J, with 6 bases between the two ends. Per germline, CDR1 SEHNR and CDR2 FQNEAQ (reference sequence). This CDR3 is CASSLSINTEAFF. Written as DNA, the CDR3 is TGTGCCAGCAGCTTATCCATTAACACTGAAGCTTTCTTT.

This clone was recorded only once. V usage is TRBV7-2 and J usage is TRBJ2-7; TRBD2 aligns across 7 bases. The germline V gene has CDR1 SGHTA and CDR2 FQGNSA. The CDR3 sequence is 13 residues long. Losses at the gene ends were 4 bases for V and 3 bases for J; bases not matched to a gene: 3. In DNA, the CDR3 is TGTGCCAGCAGCTCGGGGGGATTCTACGAGCAGTACTTC. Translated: CASSSGGFYEQYF.

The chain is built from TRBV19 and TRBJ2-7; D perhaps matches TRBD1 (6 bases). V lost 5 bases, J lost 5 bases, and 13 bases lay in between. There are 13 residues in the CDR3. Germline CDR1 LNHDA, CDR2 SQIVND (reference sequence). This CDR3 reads CASSQGSRNEQYF. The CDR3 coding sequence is TGTGCCAGTAGTCAGGGGAGTAGAAACGAGCAGTACTTC.

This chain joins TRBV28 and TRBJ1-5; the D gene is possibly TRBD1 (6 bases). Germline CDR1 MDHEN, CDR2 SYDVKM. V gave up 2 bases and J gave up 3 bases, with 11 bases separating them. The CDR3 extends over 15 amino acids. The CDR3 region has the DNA TGTGCCAGCAGTTTAGCAGGGGCGATCAATCAGCCCCAGCATTTT. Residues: CASSLAGAINQPQHF.

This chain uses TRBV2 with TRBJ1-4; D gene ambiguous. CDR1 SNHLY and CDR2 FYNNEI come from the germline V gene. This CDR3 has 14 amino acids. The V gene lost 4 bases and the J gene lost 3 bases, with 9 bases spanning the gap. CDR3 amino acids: CASSAREANEKLFF. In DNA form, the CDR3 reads TGTGCCAGCAGTGCACGGGAGGCTAATGAAAAACTGTTTTTT.

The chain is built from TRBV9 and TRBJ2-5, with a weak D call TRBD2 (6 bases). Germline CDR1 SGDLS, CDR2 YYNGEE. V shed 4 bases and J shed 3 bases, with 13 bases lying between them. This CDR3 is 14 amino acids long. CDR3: CASSKGLYKETQYF. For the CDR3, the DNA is TGTGCCAGCAGCAAAGGACTATACAAAGAGACCCAGTACTTC.

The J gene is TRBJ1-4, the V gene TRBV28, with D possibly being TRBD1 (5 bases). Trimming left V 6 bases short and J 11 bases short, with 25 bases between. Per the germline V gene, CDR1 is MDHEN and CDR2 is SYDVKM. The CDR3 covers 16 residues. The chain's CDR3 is CASSSGTGRLKGKLFF. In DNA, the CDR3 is TGTGCCAGCAGCTCCGGGACTGGCCGGCTTAAGGGGAAACTGTTTTTT.

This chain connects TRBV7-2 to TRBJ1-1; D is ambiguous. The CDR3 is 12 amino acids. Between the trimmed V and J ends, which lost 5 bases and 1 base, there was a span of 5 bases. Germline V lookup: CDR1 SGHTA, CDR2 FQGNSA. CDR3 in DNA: TGTGCCAGCAGCATTAAGAACACTGAAGCTTTCTTT. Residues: CASSIKNTEAFF.

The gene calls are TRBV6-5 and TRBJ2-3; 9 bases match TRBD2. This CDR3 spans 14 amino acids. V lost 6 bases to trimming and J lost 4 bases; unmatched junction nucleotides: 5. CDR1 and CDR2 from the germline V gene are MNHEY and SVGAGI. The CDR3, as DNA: TGTGCCAGCAGCCACGGACTAGCGTCAGATACGCAGTATTTT. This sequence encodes CASSHGLASDTQYF.

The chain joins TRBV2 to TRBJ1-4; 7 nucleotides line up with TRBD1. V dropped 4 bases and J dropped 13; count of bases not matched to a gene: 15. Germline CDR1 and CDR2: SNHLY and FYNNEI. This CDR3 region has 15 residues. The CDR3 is CASSAMTGPTSGLFF. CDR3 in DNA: TGTGCCAGCAGTGCGATGACAGGGCCAACGAGTGGACTGTTTTTT.

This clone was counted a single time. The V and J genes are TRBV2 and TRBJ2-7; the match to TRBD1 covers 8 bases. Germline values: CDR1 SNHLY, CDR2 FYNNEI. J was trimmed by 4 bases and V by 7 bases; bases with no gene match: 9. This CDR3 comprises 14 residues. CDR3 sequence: CASKAGTGRYEQYF. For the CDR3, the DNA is TGTGCCAGCAAGGCCGGGACAGGCAGATACGAGCAGTACTTC.

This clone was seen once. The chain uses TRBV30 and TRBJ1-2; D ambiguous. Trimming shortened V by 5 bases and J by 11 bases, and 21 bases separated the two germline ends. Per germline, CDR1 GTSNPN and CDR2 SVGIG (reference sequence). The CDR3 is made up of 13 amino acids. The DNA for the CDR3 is TGTGCCTGGTTTGACTTGACGCGTAGTGGTTACACCTTC. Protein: CAWFDLTRSGYTF.

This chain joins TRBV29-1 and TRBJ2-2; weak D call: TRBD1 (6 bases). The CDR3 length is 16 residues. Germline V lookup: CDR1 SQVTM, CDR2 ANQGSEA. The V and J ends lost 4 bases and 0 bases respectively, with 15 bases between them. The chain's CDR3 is CSVVGQGPTNTGELFF. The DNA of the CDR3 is TGCAGCGTTGTAGGGCAGGGGCCTACGAACACCGGGGAGCTGTTTTTT.

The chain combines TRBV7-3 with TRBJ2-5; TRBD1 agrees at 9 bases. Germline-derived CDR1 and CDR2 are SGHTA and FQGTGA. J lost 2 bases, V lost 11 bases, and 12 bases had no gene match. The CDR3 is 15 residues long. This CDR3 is CAPHPGQGTQETQYF. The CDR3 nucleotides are TGTGCCCCCCATCCGGGACAGGGAACTCAAGAGACCCAGTACTTC.

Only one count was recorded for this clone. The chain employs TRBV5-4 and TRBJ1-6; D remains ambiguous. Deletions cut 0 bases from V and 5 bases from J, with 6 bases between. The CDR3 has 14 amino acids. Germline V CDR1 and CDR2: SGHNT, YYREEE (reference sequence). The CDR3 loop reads CASSLDPDNSPLHF. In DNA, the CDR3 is TGTGCCAGCAGCTTGGATCCTGATAATTCACCCCTCCACTTT.

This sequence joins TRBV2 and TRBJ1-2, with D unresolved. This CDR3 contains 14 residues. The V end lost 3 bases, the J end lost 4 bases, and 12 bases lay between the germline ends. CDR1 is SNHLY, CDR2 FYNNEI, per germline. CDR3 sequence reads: CASSDLGGPYGYTF. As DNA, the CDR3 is TGTGCCAGCAGTGATTTGGGCGGCCCCTATGGCTACACCTTC.

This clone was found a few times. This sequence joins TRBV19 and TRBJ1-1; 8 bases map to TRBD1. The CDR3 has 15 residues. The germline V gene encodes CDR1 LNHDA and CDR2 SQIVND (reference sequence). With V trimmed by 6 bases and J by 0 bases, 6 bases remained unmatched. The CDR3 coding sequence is TGTGCCAGTAGGGATTACAGGGGGTTGAACACTGAAGCTTTCTTT. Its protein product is CASRDYRGLNTEAFF.

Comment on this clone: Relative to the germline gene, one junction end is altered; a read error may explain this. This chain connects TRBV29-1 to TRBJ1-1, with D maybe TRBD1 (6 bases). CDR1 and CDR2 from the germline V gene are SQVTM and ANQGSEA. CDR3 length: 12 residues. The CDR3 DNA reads TGCAGCGGAAAAAGGGGGAACGCTGAAGCTTTCTTT. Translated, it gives CSGKRGNAEAFF.